This T cell receptor beta chain emerged from a study of cytomegalovirus exposure and HLA in healthy donors. About the research overall: Drawn from HLA-typed donors, approximately 86 million unique TCRs were held in an early data release.

Germline-derived CDR1 and CDR2 are SEHNR and FQNEAQ (reference sequence). The CDR3 consists of 13 residues. A note on this clone: One junction end disagrees with the germline gene, perhaps due to a read error.

13 Jbeta primers and 60 Vbeta primers were used for the PCR. In the authors' methods: A follow-up analysis tallied 60 million to 85 million unique TCR beta chains, roughly 11 million shared. Clones were read by immunoSEQ multiplex PCR, and TCRdb kept only the in-frame ones, dropping some. D and trimming were read from the DNA, whereas the V and J calls and clone size are those reported in that table. The sample holds some 69,000 clones; around 70% are singletons and the top ten take roughly 15%. The source is a male donor in good health and CMV-seropositive. The sequenced sample was PBMCs. V usage is TRBV7-9 and J usage is TRBJ2-7; no clear D gene. In DNA form, the CDR3 reads TGTTCCAGCAGCTTAGACCCGAGCCACGAGCAGTACTTC. Its protein is CSSSLDPSHEQYF.